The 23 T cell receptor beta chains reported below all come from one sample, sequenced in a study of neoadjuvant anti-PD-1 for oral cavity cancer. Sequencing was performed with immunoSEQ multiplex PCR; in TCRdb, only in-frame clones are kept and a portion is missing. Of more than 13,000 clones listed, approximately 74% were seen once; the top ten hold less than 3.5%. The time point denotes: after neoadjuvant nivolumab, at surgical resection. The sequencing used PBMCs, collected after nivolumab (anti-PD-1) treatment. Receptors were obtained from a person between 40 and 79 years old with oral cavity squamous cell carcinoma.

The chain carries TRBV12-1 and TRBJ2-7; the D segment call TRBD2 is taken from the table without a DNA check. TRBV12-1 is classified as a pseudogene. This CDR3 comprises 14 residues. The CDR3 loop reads CALERLAVSYEQYF. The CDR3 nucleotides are TGTGCGCTCGAGAGGCTAGCGGTGTCCTACGAGCAGTACTTC.

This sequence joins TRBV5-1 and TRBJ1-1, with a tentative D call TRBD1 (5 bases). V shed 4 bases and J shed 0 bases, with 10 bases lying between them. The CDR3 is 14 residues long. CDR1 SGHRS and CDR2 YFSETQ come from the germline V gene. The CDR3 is CASSPDSMNTEAFF. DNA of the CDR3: TGCGCCAGCAGCCCCGACAGCATGAACACTGAAGCTTTCTTT.

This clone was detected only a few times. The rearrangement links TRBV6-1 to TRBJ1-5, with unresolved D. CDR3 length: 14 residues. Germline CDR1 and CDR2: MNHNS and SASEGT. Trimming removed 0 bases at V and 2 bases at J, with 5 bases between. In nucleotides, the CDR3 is TGTGCCAGCAGTGAAGCGCATGGCAATCAGCCCCAGCATTTT. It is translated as CASSEAHGNQPQHF.

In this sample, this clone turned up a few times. CDR3 DNA sequence: TGTGCCTGGAGTGTACACTCATACACTGAAGCTTTCTTT. Its translation: CAWSVHSYTEAFF. This sequence joins TRBV30 and TRBJ1-1; the D is unclear. This CDR3 is 13 amino acids long. In germline, CDR1 is GTSNPN, CDR2 SVGIG (reference sequence). The germline V and J ends were trimmed by 0 bases and 3 bases, with 8 bases remaining between them.

DNA of the CDR3: TGCAGCGTTGGATCGGGGACGGGCCAGGGAGGCAATCAGCCCCAGCATTTT. Protein sequence: CSVGSGTGQGGNQPQHF. The V gene is TRBV29-1, the J gene TRBJ1-5; the D gene is possibly TRBD1 (5 bases). This CDR3 spans 17 amino acids. In germline, CDR1 is SQVTM, CDR2 ANQGSEA. V lost 4 bases and J lost 2, with 21 bases in between.

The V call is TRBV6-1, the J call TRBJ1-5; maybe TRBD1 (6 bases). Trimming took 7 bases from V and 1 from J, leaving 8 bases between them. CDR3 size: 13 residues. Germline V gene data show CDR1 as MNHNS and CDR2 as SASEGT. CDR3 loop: CASTGVSNQPQHF. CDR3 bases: TGTGCCAGCACAGGGGTGAGCAATCAGCCCCAGCATTTT.

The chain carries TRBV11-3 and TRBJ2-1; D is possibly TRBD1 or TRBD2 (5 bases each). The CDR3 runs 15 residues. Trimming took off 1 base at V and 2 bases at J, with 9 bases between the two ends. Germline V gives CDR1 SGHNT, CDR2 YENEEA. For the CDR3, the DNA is TGTGCCAGCAGCTTAGGGGGACGGGCCTACAATGAGCAGTTCTTC. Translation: CASSLGGRAYNEQFF.

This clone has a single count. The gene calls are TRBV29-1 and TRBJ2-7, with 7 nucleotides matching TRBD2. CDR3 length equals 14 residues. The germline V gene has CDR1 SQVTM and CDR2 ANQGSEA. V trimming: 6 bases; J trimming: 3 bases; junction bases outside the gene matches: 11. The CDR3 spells CSVGEGRKDYEQYF. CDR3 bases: TGCAGCGTCGGGGAGGGGAGGAAGGACTACGAGCAGTACTTC.

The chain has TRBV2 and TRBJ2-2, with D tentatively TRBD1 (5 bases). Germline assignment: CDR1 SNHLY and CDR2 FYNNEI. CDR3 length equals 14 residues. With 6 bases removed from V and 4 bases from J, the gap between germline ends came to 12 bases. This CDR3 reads CASSPQRGTGELFF. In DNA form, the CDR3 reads TGTGCCAGCAGCCCTCAAAGGGGCACCGGGGAGCTGTTTTTT. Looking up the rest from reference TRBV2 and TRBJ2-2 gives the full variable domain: EPEVTQTPSHQVTQMGQEVILRCVPISNHLYFYWYRQILGQKVEFLVSFYNNEISEKSEIFDDQFSVERPDGSNFTLKIRSTKLEDSAMYFCASSPQRGTGELFFGEGSRLTVL.

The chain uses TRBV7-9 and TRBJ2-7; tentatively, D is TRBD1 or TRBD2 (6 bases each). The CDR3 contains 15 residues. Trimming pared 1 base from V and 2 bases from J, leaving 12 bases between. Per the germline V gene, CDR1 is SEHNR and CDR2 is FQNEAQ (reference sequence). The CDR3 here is CASSLGQDYPYEQYF. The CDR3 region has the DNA TGTGCCAGCAGCTTAGGACAGGACTACCCCTACGAGCAGTACTTC.

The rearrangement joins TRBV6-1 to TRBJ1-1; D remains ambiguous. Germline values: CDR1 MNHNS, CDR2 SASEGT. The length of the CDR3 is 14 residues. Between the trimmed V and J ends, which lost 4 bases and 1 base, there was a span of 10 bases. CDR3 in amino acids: CASSAPQRNTEAFF. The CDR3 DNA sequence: TGTGCCAGCAGTGCACCCCAGAGGAACACTGAAGCTTTCTTT.

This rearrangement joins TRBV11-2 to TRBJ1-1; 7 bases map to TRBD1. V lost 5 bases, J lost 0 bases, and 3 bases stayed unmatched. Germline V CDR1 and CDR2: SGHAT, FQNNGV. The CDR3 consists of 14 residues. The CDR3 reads CASSTQGVNTEAFF. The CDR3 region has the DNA TGTGCCAGCAGCACCCAGGGGGTGAACACTGAAGCTTTCTTT.

CDR3 bases: TGTGCCAGCAGTCCCATCCAACTATACGAGCAGTACTTC. It encodes CASSPIQLYEQYF. V and J are TRBV6-1 and TRBJ2-7; D gene uncertain. The V end was cut by 5 bases, the J end by 4 bases, with 12 bases between. The V gene's germline CDR1 is MNHNS and CDR2 SASEGT. There are 13 residues in the CDR3.

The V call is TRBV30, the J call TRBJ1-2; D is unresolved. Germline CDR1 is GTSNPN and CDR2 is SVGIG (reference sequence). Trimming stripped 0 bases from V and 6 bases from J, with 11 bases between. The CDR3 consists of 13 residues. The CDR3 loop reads CAWSVGSGHGYTF. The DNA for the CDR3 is TGTGCCTGGAGTGTCGGTAGCGGACATGGCTACACCTTC.

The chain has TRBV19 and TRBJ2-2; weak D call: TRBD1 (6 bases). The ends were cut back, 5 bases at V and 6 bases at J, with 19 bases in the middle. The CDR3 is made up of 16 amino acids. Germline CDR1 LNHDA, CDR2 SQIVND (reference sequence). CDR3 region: CASSPEGVRIAGELFF. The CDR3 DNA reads TGTGCCAGTAGTCCCGAGGGGGTCCGAATCGCCGGGGAGCTGTTTTTT. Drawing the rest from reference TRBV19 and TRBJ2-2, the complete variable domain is DGGITQSPKYLFRKEGQNVTLSCEQNLNHDAMYWYRQDPGQGLRLIYYSQIVNDFQKGDIAEGYSVSREKKESFPLTVTSAQKNPTAFYLCASSPEGVRIAGELFFGEGSRLTVL.

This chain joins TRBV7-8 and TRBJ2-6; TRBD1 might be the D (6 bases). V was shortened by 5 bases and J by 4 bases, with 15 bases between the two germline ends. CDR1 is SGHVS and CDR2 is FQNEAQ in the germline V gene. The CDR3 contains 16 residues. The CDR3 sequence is CASSIDRTAGANVLTF. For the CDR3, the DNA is TGTGCCAGCAGCATCGACCGGACAGCCGGGGCCAACGTCCTGACTTTC.

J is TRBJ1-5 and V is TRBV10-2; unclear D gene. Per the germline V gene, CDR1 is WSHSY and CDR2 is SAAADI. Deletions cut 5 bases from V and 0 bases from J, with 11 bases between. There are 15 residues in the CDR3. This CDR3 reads CASSPGPYSNQPQHF. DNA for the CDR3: TGCGCCAGCAGTCCCGGGCCGTATAGCAATCAGCCCCAGCATTTT.

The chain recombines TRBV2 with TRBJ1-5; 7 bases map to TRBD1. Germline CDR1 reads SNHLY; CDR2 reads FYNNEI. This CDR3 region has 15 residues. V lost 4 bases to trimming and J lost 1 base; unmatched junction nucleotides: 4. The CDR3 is CASSGTGVSNQPQHF. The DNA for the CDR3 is TGTGCCAGCAGTGGCACAGGGGTGAGCAATCAGCCCCAGCATTTT.

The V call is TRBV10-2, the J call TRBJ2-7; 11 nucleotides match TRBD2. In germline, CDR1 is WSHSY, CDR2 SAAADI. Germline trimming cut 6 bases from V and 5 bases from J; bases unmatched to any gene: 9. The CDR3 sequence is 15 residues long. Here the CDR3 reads CASRQLAGVPNEQYF. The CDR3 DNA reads TGCGCCAGCAGACAACTAGCGGGAGTCCCTAACGAGCAGTACTTC.

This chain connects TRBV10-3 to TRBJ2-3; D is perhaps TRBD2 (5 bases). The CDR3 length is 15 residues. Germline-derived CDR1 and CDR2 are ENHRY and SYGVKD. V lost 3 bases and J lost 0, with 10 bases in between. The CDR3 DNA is TGTGCCATCAGTGATTCGGGAAGTAGCACAGATACGCAGTATTTT. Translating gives CAISDSGSSTDTQYF.

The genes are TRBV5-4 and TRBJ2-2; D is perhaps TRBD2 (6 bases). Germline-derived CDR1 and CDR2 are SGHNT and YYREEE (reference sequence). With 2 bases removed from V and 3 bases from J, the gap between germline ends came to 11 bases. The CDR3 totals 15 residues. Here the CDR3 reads CASSFAGRDTGELFF. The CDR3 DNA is TGTGCCAGCAGCTTCGCGGGAAGGGACACCGGGGAGCTGTTTTTT.

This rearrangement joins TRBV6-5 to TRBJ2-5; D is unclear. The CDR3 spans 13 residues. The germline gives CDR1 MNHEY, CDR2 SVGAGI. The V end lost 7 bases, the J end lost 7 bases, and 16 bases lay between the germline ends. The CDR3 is CASKISQLGTQYF. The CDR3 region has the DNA TGTGCCAGCAAAATTAGCCAGTTGGGGACCCAGTACTTC.

CDR3 DNA sequence: TGTGCCAGCAGCAGTGGGGTAAGTCCTGAGCAGTTCTTC. This codes for CASSSGVSPEQFF. This chain uses TRBV7-2 with TRBJ2-1; D is undetermined. Trimming pared 5 bases from V and 9 bases from J, leaving 14 bases between. CDR1 and CDR2 from the germline V gene are SGHTA and FQGNSA. The CDR3 is 13 amino acids.